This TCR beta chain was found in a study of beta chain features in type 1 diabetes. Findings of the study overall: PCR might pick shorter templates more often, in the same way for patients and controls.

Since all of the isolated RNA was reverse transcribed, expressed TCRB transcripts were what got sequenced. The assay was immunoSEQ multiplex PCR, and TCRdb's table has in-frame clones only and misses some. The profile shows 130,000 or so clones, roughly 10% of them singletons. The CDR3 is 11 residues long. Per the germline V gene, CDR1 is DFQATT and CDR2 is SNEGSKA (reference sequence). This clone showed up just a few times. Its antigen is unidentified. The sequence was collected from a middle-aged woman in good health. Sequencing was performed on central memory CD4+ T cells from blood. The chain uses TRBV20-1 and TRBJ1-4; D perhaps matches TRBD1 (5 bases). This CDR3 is CSTVDNEKLFF. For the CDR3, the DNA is TGCTCGACAGTTGACAATGAAAAACTGTTTTTT.